This TCR beta chain came from a study of CD4 and CD8 cells across lung adenocarcinoma regions. The table lists this clonotype with a few counts. V shed 0 bases and J shed 4 bases, with 15 bases lying between them. Germline V gene data show CDR1 as MGHRA and CDR2 as YSYEKL. This CDR3 comprises 16 residues. The patients had localized lung adenocarcinoma, a non-small cell subtype. TCRdb re-analysed the PCR reads in MiXCR, keeping a single row per CDR3 protein. The sample yields around 20,000 distinct CDR3 sequences, around half seen once. The chain links TRBV4-1 to TRBJ1-2; D is ambiguous. The source is a female donor with lung adenocarcinoma. The CD4 and CD8 labels of this study may be unreliable. Sequencing was performed on CD8+ T cells from the center of a lung tumor. In DNA, the CDR3 is TGCGCCAGCAGCCAAGAAACAGCCACCTCTCGCTATGGCTACACCTTC. Its translation: CASSQETATSRYGYTF.